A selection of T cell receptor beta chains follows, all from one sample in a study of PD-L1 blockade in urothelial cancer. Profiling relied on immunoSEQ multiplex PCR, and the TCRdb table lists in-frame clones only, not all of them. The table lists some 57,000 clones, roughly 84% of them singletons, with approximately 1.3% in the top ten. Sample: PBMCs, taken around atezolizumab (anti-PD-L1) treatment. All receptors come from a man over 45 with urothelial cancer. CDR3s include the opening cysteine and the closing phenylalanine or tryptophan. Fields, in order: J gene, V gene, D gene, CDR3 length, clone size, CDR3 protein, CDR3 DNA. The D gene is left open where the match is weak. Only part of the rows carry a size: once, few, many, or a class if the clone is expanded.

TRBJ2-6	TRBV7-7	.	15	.	CASSPGTAGANVLTF	TGTGCTAGCAGCCCCGGGACTGCGGGGGCCAACGTCCTGACTTTC
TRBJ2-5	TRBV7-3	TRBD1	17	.	CASSPNSGRGLVETQYF	TGTGCCAGCAGCCCAAACTCCGGCAGGGGGCTCGTAGAGACCCAGTACTTC
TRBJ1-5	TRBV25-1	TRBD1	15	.	CASSERDRGGQPQHF	TGTGCCAGCAGTGAAAGGGACAGGGGGGGACAGCCCCAGCATTTT
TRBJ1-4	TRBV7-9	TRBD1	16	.	CASSLGQGAVQEKLFF	TGTGCCAGCAGCTTAGGACAGGGGGCAGTTCAAGAAAAACTGTTTTTT
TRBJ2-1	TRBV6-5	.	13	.	CASRTSSDNEQFF	TGTGCCAGCAGGACAAGCTCCGACAATGAGCAGTTCTTC
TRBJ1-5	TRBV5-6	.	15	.	CASSTRTIGNQPQHF	TGTGCCAGCAGCACGAGGACAATAGGCAATCAGCCCCAGCATTTT
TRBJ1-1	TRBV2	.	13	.	CASQSPGATEAFF	TGTGCCAGCCAGTCACCAGGGGCCACTGAAGCTTTCTTT
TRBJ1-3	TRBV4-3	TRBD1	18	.	CASSQAITGQGKGNTIYF	TGCGCCAGCAGCCAAGCTATAACGGGACAGGGGAAGGGAAACACCATATATTTT
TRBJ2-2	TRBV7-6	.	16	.	CASSLRSGVWTGELFF	TGTGCCAGCAGCTTGAGGTCGGGAGTTTGGACCGGGGAGCTGTTTTTT
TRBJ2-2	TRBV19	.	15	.	CASNRGSTNTGELFF	TGTGCCAGTAATAGGGGTTCGACGAACACCGGGGAGCTGTTTTTT
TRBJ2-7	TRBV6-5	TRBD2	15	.	CASSYGGRAANEQYF	TGTGCCAGCAGTTACGGCGGGAGGGCCGCTAACGAGCAGTACTTC
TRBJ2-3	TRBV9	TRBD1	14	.	CASSPGQGVDTQYF	TGTGCCAGCAGCCCGGGACAGGGGGTGGATACGCAGTATTTT
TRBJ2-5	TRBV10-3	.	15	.	CAISRGSAYQETQYF	TGTGCCATCAGCCGGGGATCGGCCTATCAAGAGACCCAGTACTTC
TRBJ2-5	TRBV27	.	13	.	CASSRQFQETQYF	TGTGCCAGCAGCCGACAGTTCCAAGAGACCCAGTACTTC
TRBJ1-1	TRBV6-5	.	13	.	CASSYSRDTKAFF	TGTGCCAGCAGTTACTCGAGGGACACCAAAGCTTTCTTT
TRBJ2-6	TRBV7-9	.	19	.	CASSSPGTLVVDGANVLTF	TGTGCCAGCAGCTCCCCCGGGACACTGGTAGTGGATGGGGCCAACGTCCTGACTTTC
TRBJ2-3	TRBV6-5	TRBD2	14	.	CASQASGGGDTQYF	TGTGCCAGCCAGGCTAGCGGAGGAGGGGATACGCAGTATTTT
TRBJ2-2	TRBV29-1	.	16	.	CSVFPNSGANTGELFF	TGCAGCGTTTTCCCTAATAGCGGCGCTAACACCGGGGAGCTGTTTTTT
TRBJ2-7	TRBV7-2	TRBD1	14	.	CASSPWDRGGVEYF	TGTGCCAGCAGCCCTTGGGACAGGGGGGGGGTGGAGTACTTC
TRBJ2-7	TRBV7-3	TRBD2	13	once	CASSFTSGGEQYF	TGTGCCAGCAGCTTCACTAGCGGGGGTGAGCAGTACTTC
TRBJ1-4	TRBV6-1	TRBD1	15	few	CASSAKDRVGEKLFF	TGTGCCAGCAGTGCAAAAGACAGGGTGGGGGAAAAACTGTTTTTT
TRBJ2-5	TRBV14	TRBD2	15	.	CASSPRTSGQETQYF	TGTGCCAGCAGCCCGAGGACTAGCGGACAAGAGACCCAGTACTTC
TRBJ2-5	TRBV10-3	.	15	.	CAISEGKGTQETQYF	TGTGCCATCAGTGAAGGAAAAGGGACTCAAGAGACCCAGTACTTC
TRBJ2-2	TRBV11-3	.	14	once	CASSSDINTGELFF	TGTGCCAGCAGCTCGGACATTAACACCGGGGAGCTGTTTTTT
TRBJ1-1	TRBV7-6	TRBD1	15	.	CASSLVGGVGTEAFF	TGTGCCAGCAGCTTAGTAGGGGGCGTCGGCACTGAAGCTTTCTTT
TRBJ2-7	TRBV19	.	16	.	CASSLQGGTSSYEQYF	TGTGCCAGTAGTCTTCAGGGGGGCACTAGCTCCTACGAGCAGTACTTC
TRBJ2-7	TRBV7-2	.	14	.	CASSLADRGYEQYF	TGTGCCAGCAGCTTGGCCGACCGGGGCTACGAGCAGTACTTC
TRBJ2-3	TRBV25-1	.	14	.	CASTTATSTDTQYF	TGTGCCAGCACCACAGCTACGTCCACAGATACGCAGTATTTT
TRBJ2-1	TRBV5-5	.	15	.	CASSLGGGEYNEQFF	TGTGCCAGCAGCTTGGGGGGGGGCGAGTACAATGAGCAGTTCTTC
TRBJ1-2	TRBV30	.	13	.	CAWSRGDTYGYTF	TGTGCCTGGAGTAGGGGCGATACCTATGGCTACACCTTC
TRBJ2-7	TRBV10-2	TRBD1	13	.	CAGGTGTFYEQYF	TGCGCCGGCGGGACAGGGACGTTCTACGAGCAGTACTTC
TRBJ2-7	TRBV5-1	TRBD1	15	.	CASSPGQEVSYEQYF	TGCGCCAGCAGCCCCGGACAGGAGGTATCCTACGAGCAGTACTTC
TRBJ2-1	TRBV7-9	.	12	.	CASSPLGDEQFF	TGTGCCAGCAGCCCTCTAGGGGATGAGCAGTTCTTC
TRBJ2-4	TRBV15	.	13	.	CATSKGSKNIQYF	TGTGCCACCAGCAAGGGGTCCAAAAACATTCAGTACTTC
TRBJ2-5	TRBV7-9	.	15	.	CASSLGNTGKETQYF	TGTGCCAGCAGCTTAGGTAACACAGGGAAAGAGACCCAGTACTTC
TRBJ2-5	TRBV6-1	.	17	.	CASSEGAGTGPGETQYF	TGTGCCAGCAGTGAAGGAGCGGGGACAGGCCCTGGGGAGACCCAGTACTTC